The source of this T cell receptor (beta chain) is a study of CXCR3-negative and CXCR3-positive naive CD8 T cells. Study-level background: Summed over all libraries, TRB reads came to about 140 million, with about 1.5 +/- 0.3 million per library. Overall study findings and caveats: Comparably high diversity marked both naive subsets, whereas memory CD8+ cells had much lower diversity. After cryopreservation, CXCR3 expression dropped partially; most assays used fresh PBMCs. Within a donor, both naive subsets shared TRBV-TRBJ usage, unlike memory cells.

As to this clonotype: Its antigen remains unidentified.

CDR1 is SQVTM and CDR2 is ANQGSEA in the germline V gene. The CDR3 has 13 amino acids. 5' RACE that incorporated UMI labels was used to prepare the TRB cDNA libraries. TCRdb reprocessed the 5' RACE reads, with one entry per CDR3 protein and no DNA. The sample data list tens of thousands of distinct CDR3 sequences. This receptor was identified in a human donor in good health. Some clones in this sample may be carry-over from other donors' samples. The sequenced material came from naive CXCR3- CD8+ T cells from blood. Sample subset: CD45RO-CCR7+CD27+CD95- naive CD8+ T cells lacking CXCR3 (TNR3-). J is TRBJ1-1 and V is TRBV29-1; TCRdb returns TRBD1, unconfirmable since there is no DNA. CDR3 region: CSAPRGSNTEAFF.